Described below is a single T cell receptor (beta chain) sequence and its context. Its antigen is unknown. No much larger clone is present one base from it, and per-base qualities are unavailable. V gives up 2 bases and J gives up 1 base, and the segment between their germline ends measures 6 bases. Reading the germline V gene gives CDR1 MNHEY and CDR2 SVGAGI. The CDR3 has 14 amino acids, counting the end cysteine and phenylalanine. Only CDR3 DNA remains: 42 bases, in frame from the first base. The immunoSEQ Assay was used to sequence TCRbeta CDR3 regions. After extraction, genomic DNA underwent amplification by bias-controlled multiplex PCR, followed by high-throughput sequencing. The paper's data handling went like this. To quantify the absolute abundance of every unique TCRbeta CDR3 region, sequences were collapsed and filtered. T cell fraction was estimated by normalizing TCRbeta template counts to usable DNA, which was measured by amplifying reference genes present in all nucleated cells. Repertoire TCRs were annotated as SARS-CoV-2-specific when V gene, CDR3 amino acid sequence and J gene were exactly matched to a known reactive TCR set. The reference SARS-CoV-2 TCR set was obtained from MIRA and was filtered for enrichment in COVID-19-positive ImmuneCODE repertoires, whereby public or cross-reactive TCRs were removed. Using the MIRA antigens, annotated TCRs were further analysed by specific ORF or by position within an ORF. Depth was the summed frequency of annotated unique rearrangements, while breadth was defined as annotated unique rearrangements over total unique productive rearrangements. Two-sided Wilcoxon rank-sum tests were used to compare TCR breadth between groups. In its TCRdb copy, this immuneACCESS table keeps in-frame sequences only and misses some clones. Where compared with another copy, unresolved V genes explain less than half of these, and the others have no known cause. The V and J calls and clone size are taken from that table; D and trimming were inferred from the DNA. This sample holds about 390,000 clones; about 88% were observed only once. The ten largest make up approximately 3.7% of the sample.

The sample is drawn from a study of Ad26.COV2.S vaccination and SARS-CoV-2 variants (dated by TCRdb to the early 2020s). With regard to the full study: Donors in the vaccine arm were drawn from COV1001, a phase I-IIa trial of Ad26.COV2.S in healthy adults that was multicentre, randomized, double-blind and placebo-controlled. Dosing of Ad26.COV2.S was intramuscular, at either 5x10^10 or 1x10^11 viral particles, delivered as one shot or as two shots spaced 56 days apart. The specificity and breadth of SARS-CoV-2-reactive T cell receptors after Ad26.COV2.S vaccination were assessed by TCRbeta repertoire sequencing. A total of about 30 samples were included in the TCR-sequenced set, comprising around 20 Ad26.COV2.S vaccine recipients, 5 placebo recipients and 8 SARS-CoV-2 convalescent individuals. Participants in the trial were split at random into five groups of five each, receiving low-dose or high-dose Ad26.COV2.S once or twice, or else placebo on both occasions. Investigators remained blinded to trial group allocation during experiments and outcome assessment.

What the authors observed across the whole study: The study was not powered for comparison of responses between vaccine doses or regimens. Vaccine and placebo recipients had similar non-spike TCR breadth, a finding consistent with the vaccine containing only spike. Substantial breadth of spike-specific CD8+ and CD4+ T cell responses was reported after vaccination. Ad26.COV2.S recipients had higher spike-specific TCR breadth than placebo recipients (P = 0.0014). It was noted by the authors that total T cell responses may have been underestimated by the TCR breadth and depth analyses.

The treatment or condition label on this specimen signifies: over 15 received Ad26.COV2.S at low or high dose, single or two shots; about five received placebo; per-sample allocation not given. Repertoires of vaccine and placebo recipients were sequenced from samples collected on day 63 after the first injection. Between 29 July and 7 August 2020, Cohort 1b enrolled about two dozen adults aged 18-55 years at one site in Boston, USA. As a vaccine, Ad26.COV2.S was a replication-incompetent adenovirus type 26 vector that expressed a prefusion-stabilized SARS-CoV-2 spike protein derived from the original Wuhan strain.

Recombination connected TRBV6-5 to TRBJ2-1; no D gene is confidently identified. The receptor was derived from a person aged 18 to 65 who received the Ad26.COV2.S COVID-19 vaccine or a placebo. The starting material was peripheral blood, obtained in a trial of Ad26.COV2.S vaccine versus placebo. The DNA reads TGTGCCAGCAGTTACGGCGTTTCCTACAATGAGCAGTTCTTC. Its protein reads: CASSYGVSYNEQFF.